The rows below give T cell receptor beta chains drawn from one sample of a study of blood T cell repertoires in COVID-19. Generated by immunoSEQ multiplex PCR, the TCRdb table keeps only in-frame clones and is missing some. The sample has about 80,000 clones, around 80% seen once. The specimen was peripheral blood. The source of these receptors is a man in his sixties with active or convalescent COVID-19. Each CDR3 is given with its conserved first and last residue. The D gene is left open where the match is weak. Size values are once, few and many counts, or a class for expanded clones, and some rows have none.

v_call	d_call	clone_size	j_call	cdr3_aa	cdr3_nt
TRBV9	TRBD2	-	TRBJ2-2	CASSVEGGVPSTGELFF	TGTGCCAGCAGCGTAGAGGGAGGGGTCCCTAGCACCGGGGAGCTGTTTTTT
TRBV2	-	-	TRBJ1-5	CAGGAPGNQPQHF	TGTGCCGGGGGGGCCCCAGGGAATCAGCCCCAGCATTTT
TRBV11-2	-	-	TRBJ1-3	CASSTPYRQASDTIYF	TGTGCCAGCAGCACTCCGTACAGACAAGCAAGTGACACCATATATTTT
TRBV6-4	-	-	TRBJ2-3	CASSDVGAKSTDTQYF	TGTGCCAGCAGTGACGTGGGGGCGAAGAGCACAGATACGCAGTATTTT
TRBV2	TRBD2	many	TRBJ2-2	CASRSPSGGTAGELFF	TGTGCCAGCAGGTCCCCTAGCGGGGGGACGGCCGGGGAGCTGTTTTTT
TRBV6-5	TRBD1	once	TRBJ2-7	CASSSTGALYEQYF	TGTGCCAGCAGTTCGACAGGGGCCCTCTACGAGCAGTACTTC
TRBV10-3	-	-	TRBJ1-1	CAISLTGQNTEAFF	TGTGCCATCAGTTTGACAGGCCAGAACACTGAAGCTTTCTTT
TRBV19	TRBD1	-	TRBJ1-2	CASRVVEGAGYTF	TGTGCCAGTAGGGTTGTGGAGGGGGCCGGCTACACCTTC
TRBV7-2	-	few	TRBJ2-1	CASSSYYEQFF	TGTGCCAGCAGCTCTTATTATGAGCAGTTCTTC
TRBV5-5	-	-	TRBJ1-4	CASSERQATNEKLFF	TGTGCCAGCAGCGAAAGACAGGCAACTAATGAAAAACTGTTTTTT